The 7 T cell receptor beta chains in this list originate from one sample, sequenced in a study of graft-versus-host responses after intestinal transplantation. Intraepithelial and lamina propria lymphocytes were freed from processed graft tissue. Sequenced by immunoSEQ multiplex PCR; TCRdb stores in-frame clones only, minus some. The data show about 7,600 clones, 70% to 85% seen once. The material sequenced was ileum tissue, taken approximately 120 days after transplant. These receptors originate from a human patient who received an intestinal transplant, so some T cells may come from the graft donor.

This clone was seen a single time. The V gene is TRBV2, the J gene TRBJ2-2; D remains unclear. Germline V gives CDR1 SNHLY, CDR2 FYNNEI. The CDR3 consists of 13 residues. The V end lost 6 bases, the J end lost 0 bases, and 5 bases lay between the germline ends. The CDR3 reads CASRTPNTGELFF. For the CDR3, the DNA is TGTGCCAGCAGGACCCCGAACACCGGGGAGCTGTTTTTT.

The rearrangement joins TRBV6-5 to TRBJ1-3; 11 nucleotides align to TRBD1. The CDR3 contains 13 residues. The germline V gene has CDR1 MNHEY and CDR2 SVGAGI. The V gene end was trimmed by 8 bases and the J gene end by 10 bases; junction bases not matched to a gene: 7. CDR3 residues: CASSRGQGGTIYF. CDR3 in DNA: TGTGCCAGCTCCCGGGGACAGGGGGGAACCATATATTTT.

This clone was seen only a few times. V is TRBV5-1 and J is TRBJ1-1; maybe TRBD1 (6 bases). Germline V gene data show CDR1 as SGHRS and CDR2 as YFSETQ. Trimming left V 0 bases short and J 1 base short, with 13 bases between. This CDR3 comprises 16 residues. CDR3 amino acids: CASSLASGQGNTEAFF. For the CDR3, the DNA is TGCGCCAGCAGCTTGGCGTCGGGACAAGGGAACACTGAAGCTTTCTTT.

A word on this clone: A read error may account for a junction end that differs from germline. The rearrangement links TRBV4-1 to TRBJ1-3, with D unresolved. The CDR3 has 18 amino acids. Germline V gene lookup returns CDR1 MGHRA and CDR2 YSYEKL. The CDR3: CASSQDQMDGSSGNTVYF. DNA of the CDR3: TGCGCCAGCAGCCAAGATCAAATGGACGGGAGCTCTGGAAACACCGTATATTTT.

This chain uses TRBV5-6 with TRBJ1-5, with D hard to call. Trimming took off 3 bases at V and 5 bases at J, with 9 bases between the two ends. The CDR3 contains 13 residues. Looked up from germline, CDR1 is SGHDT and CDR2 is YYEEEE. As DNA, the CDR3 is TGTGCCAGCAGCTCGGGGATGCATCAGCCCCAGCATTTT. It codes for CASSSGMHQPQHF. Full variable domain (missing parts from reference TRBV5-6 and TRBJ1-5): DAGVTQSPTHLIKTRGQQVTLRCSPKSGHDTVSWYQQALGQGPQFIFQYYEEEERQRGNFPDRFSGHQFPNYSSELNVNALLLGDSALYLCASSSGMHQPQHFGDGTRLSIL.

This rearrangement joins TRBV30 to TRBJ1-3; 7 nucleotides line up with TRBD1. Trimming at V came to 3 bases and at J to 0 bases, leaving 2 bases not matched to a gene. Germline V gives CDR1 GTSNPN, CDR2 SVGIG (reference sequence). The length of the CDR3 is 14 residues. CDR3 in DNA: TGTGCCTGGAGCCGACAGGGCTCTGGAAACACCATATATTTT. It specifies CAWSRQGSGNTIYF.

DNA of the CDR3: TGTGCCAGCGGGGGGAGGGGGAACACTGAAGCTTTCTTT. It translates to CASGGRGNTEAFF. This rearrangement joins TRBV27 to TRBJ1-1; TRBD1 might be the D (5 bases). CDR1 MNHEY and CDR2 SMNVEV come from the germline V gene (reference sequence). CDR3 length: 13 amino acids. V dropped 8 bases and J dropped 1 base, with 11 bases sitting between them.